This TCR beta chain derives from a study of T cell changes during pregnancy in multiple sclerosis. Assay: immunoSEQ multiplex PCR; the TCRdb copy retains only in-frame clones and omits some. In the table there are around 36,000 clones, roughly 90% of which are singletons. The V gene's germline CDR1 is PRHDT and CDR2 FYEKMQ (reference sequence). This CDR3 is built from 14 residues. Trimming removed 3 bases from V and 4 bases from J, with 10 bases in between. V gene TRBV13 combines with J gene TRBJ1-5; no reliable D call. The sequenced sample was CD8+ T cells from peripheral blood mononuclear cells, obtained in the first trimester of pregnancy. The TCR sequence derives from a female donor with multiple sclerosis, enrolled in a pregnancy study. The CDR3, as DNA: TGTGCCAGCAGCTTCGGGAAAGGGAATCAGCCCCAGCATTTT. This sequence encodes CASSFGKGNQPQHF.